These 32 T cell receptor beta chains share one sample of origin, sequenced in a study of CD8 T cells in Susac syndrome. About 0.45 to 1 ug RNA was reverse transcribed with random hexamers. MiXCR was run by TCRdb on the immunoSEQ multiplex PCR reads, yielding one entry per CDR3 protein. The table lists over 200,000 distinct CDR3 sequences, approximately 95% of them singletons, with approximately 0.081% in the top ten. What was sequenced was CD4+ T cells from PBMCs. The receptors were sampled from a human donor with multiple sclerosis.

Here the CDR3 reads CASSRNQETQYF. The CDR3, as DNA: TGTGCCAGCAGCCGGAACCAAGAGACCCAGTACTTC. The chain recombines TRBV11-2 with TRBJ2-5; D unclear. The CDR3 spans 12 residues. Germline CDR1 is SGHAT and CDR2 is FQNNGV. Deletions cut 5 bases from V and 0 bases from J, with 4 bases between. Combining the CDR3 with reference TRBV11-2 and TRBJ2-5 gives the whole variable domain EAGVAQSPRYKIIEKRQSVAFWCNPISGHATLYWYQQILGQGPKLLIQFQNNGVVDDSQLPKDRFSAERLKGVDSTLKIQPAKLEDSAVYLCASSRNQETQYFGPGTRLLVL.

J is TRBJ2-1 and V is TRBV3-1; no reliable D call. V gave up 2 bases and J gave up 1 base, with 9 bases separating them. The CDR3 is 15 amino acids. CDR1 LGHDT and CDR2 YNNKEL come from the germline V gene (reference sequence). The CDR3 DNA is TGTGCCAGCAGCCAAAATGTGGGGTCCTACAATGAGCAGTTCTTC. Translation gives CASSQNVGSYNEQFF.

The V call is TRBV12-3 or TRBV12-4, the J call TRBJ1-2, with D possibly being TRBD1 (5 bases). The germline V and J ends were trimmed by 2 bases and 9 bases, with 13 bases remaining between them. This CDR3 has 13 amino acids. CDR3 nucleotides: TGTGCCAGCAGTTTAAAGGGGCCAAACAGCTACACCTTC. It encodes CASSLKGPNSYTF.

The chain combines TRBV30 with TRBJ2-1, with D possibly TRBD2 on 6 matching bases. V dropped 5 bases and J dropped 7 bases, with 18 bases sitting between them. The CDR3 has 14 amino acids. Germline V gene data show CDR1 as GTSNPN and CDR2 as SVGIG (reference sequence). CDR3 protein: CAWRSGQVLNEQFF. The DNA of the CDR3 is TGTGCCTGGCGAAGCGGGCAGGTCCTAAATGAGCAGTTCTTC.

CDR3 in DNA: TGCAGTGCTAGAACAGGGGACACTGAAGCTTTCTTT. Translation: CSARTGDTEAFF. V gene TRBV20-1 combines with J gene TRBJ1-1; 7 positions agree with TRBD1. With 2 bases clipped from V and 3 bases from J, the junction kept 0 bases outside the gene matches. Germline V gene lookup returns CDR1 DFQATT and CDR2 SNEGSKA (reference sequence). The CDR3 loop spans 12 amino acids.

In its sample, this clonotype was seen once. V and J are TRBV29-1 and TRBJ2-7; D not certain. Looked up from germline, CDR1 is SQVTM and CDR2 is ANQGSEA. Trimming removed 0 bases at V and 6 bases at J, with 9 bases between. The CDR3 runs 12 residues. The CDR3: CSVEDTVAEQYF. The DNA of the CDR3 is TGCAGCGTTGAAGATACAGTCGCCGAGCAGTACTTC.

V and J are TRBV4-1 and TRBJ1-2, with D maybe TRBD1 (5 bases). Germline CDR1 and CDR2: MGHRA and YSYEKL. This CDR3 comprises 14 residues. Trimming took 1 base from V and 5 from J, leaving 11 bases between them. CDR3 region: CASSQAGTHYGYTF. In DNA, the CDR3 is TGCGCCAGCAGCCAAGCTGGGACCCATTATGGCTACACCTTC.

The V gene is TRBV30, the J gene TRBJ2-3, with D maybe TRBD2 (5 bases). CDR3 size: 14 residues. Germline CDR1 is GTSNPN and CDR2 is SVGIG (reference sequence). The V end was cut by 3 bases, the J end by 2 bases, with 12 bases between. CDR3 region: CAWRVNGITDTQYF. As DNA, the CDR3 is TGTGCCTGGAGGGTAAACGGGATCACAGATACGCAGTATTTT.

The chain employs TRBV30 and TRBJ1-2; 7 bases fit TRBD1. The CDR3 length is 15 residues. Germline CDR1 is GTSNPN and CDR2 is SVGIG (reference sequence). Trimming removed 6 bases from V and 7 bases from J; junction bases left unmatched: 17. CDR3 protein: CACETPGGRRSGYTF. The CDR3 coding sequence is TGTGCCTGTGAAACCCCAGGGGGTCGTCGTTCTGGCTACACCTTC.

The rearrangement joins TRBV30 to TRBJ1-5, with D perhaps TRBD1 (6 bases). The germline V gene encodes CDR1 GTSNPN and CDR2 SVGIG (reference sequence). V was cut by 3 bases and J by 1 base, with 13 bases left in between. The CDR3 spans 15 residues. The CDR3, as DNA: TGTGCCTGGAGGGGCAGGGGTCCGAGCAATCAGCCCCAGCATTTT. It codes for CAWRGRGPSNQPQHF.

This chain connects TRBV2 to TRBJ2-3; 13 bases are a match to TRBD2. Germline values: CDR1 SNHLY, CDR2 FYNNEI. The CDR3 sequence is 15 residues long. V was pared by 8 bases and J by 7 bases, with 9 bases of the junction left unmatched. The CDR3 sequence: CASSGTSGDRNTQYF. The CDR3 coding sequence is TGTGCCAGCTCCGGGACTAGCGGGGACCGGAATACGCAGTATTTT.

The CDR3 is CASRGTGNYEQYF. The CDR3 DNA reads TGTGCCAGCAGGGGGACAGGAAACTACGAGCAGTACTTC. J is TRBJ2-7 and V is TRBV7-2; 8 bases line up with TRBD1. The CDR3 contains 13 residues. CDR1 and CDR2 (germline): SGHTA, FQGNSA. Trimming took 6 bases from V and 3 from J; bases not matched to a gene: 4.

The genes are TRBV24-1 and TRBJ2-2; D may match TRBD1 or TRBD2 (5 bases each). This CDR3 is built from 15 residues. Germline V gene sequence: CDR1 KGHDR, CDR2 SFDVKD. Trimming cost V 6 bases and J 2 bases, with 12 bases left between them. The CDR3 protein is CATSLGPLNTGELFF. DNA of the CDR3: TGTGCCACCAGTTTGGGACCGCTTAACACCGGGGAGCTGTTTTTT.

The CDR3 nucleotides are TGTGCCTGGGGTGGACAGGGGGTTGGTTCACCCCTCCACTTT. Translation: CAWGGQGVGSPLHF. The chain recombines TRBV30 with TRBJ1-6; 10 nucleotides agree with TRBD1. J was trimmed by 9 bases and V by 5 bases; bases with no gene match: 7. Germline V gives CDR1 GTSNPN, CDR2 SVGIG (reference sequence). CDR3 size: 14 residues.

This chain joins TRBV29-1 and TRBJ2-7; TRBD1 might be the D (5 bases). Germline CDR1 and CDR2: SQVTM and ANQGSEA. V lost 6 bases, J lost 2 bases, and 8 bases lay in between. The CDR3 runs 11 residues. The CDR3 sequence is CSVTGPYEQYF. The CDR3 DNA sequence: TGCAGCGTCACAGGTCCCTACGAGCAGTACTTC.

The V and J genes are TRBV3-1 and TRBJ2-5; no firm D call. CDR1 LGHDT and CDR2 YNNKEL come from the germline V gene (reference sequence). Trimming left V 4 bases short and J 3 bases short, with 12 bases between. The CDR3 is made up of 14 amino acids. The CDR3 protein is CASSPRTAKETQYF. CDR3 bases: TGTGCCAGCAGCCCCCGGACCGCCAAAGAGACCCAGTACTTC.

V usage is TRBV25-1 and J usage is TRBJ1-6; D possibly corresponds to TRBD1 (5 bases). The V end was cut by 6 bases, the J end by 8 bases, with 14 bases between. This CDR3 contains 14 residues. Germline V gene sequence: CDR1 MGHDK, CDR2 SYGVNS. The CDR3 nucleotides read TGTGCCAGCAGCCCCAGGGAGGTCGATTCACCCCTCCACTTT. Its protein product is CASSPREVDSPLHF.

This sequence joins TRBV9 and TRBJ2-5; a weak D match, TRBD2 (6 bases). The CDR3 has 15 amino acids. Germline V gene data show CDR1 as SGDLS and CDR2 as YYNGEE. Trimming took off 0 bases at V and 4 bases at J, with 13 bases between the two ends. The CDR3 here is CASSVESGDGETQYF. The CDR3 DNA reads TGTGCCAGCAGCGTAGAGTCGGGGGATGGAGAGACCCAGTACTTC. The variable domain in full, completed from reference TRBV9 and TRBJ2-5, reads DSGVTQTPKHLITATGQRVTLRCSPRSGDLSVYWYQQSLDQGLQFLIQYYNGEERAKGNILERFSAQQFPDLHSELNLSSLELGDSALYFCASSVESGDGETQYFGPGTRLLVL.

This chain uses TRBV30 with TRBJ2-5; no definite D call. V dropped 1 base and J dropped 4 bases, with 10 bases sitting between them. CDR3 length equals 13 residues. Per the germline V gene, CDR1 is GTSNPN and CDR2 is SVGIG (reference sequence). The CDR3 nucleotides read TGTGCCTGGAGTGGTGGAGACCTAGAGACCCAGTACTTC. Amino acids: CAWSGGDLETQYF.

The chain links TRBV20-1 to TRBJ2-3; TRBD2 agrees at 8 bases. Germline CDR1 reads DFQATT; CDR2 reads SNEGSKA (reference sequence). J was trimmed by 4 bases and V by 3 bases; bases with no gene match: 12. This CDR3 region has 16 residues. CDR3 nucleotide sequence: TGCAGTGCTAGTGGGACCGGGCGGGGGGATGCAGATACGCAGTATTTT. It translates to CSASGTGRGDADTQYF.

This chain links TRBV12-3 or TRBV12-4 with TRBJ1-2; weak D call: TRBD1 (5 bases). Deletions cut 7 bases from V and 6 bases from J, with 15 bases between. This CDR3 contains 13 residues. The CDR3 DNA is TGTGCCAGCACCTCAGGGACCCTCCATGGCTACACCTTC. It yields the protein CASTSGTLHGYTF.

The chain uses TRBV29-1 and TRBJ2-3; D not resolved. CDR1 SQVTM and CDR2 ANQGSEA come from the germline V gene. The V end lost 5 bases, the J end lost 3 bases, and 9 bases lay between the germline ends. The CDR3 has 12 residues. CDR3 sequence: CSVMVVTDTQYF. CDR3 nucleotides: TGCAGCGTTATGGTAGTAACAGATACGCAGTATTTT.

V is TRBV7-8 and J is TRBJ2-5; no clear D. This CDR3 is built from 14 residues. The ends were cut back, 1 base at V and 5 bases at J, with 11 bases in the middle. CDR1 and CDR2 from the germline V gene are SGHVS and FQNEAQ. The CDR3 is CASSLEALMETQYF. CDR3 nucleotides: TGTGCCAGCAGCTTAGAGGCGCTTATGGAGACCCAGTACTTC.

The chain employs TRBV28 and TRBJ1-1; a possible D gene is TRBD1 (6 bases). Trimming removed 4 bases from V and 11 bases from J, with 17 bases in between. Germline CDR1 reads MDHEN; CDR2 reads SYDVKM. The CDR3 consists of 13 residues. CDR3 nucleotides: TGTGCCAGCAGTTCGACAGGCCACCTCGGCGCTTTCTTT. Its translation: CASSSTGHLGAFF. Based on the CDR3 plus reference TRBV28 and TRBJ1-1, the full variable domain is DVKVTQSSRYLVKRTGEKVFLECVQDMDHENMFWYRQDPGLGLRLIYFSYDVKMKEKGDIPEGYSVSREKKERFSLILESASTNQTSMYLCASSSTGHLGAFFGQGTRLTVV.

This clonotype appeared a few times. CDR3 protein: CASSPAGPDTQYF. The CDR3 DNA sequence: TGTGCCAGCTCACCCGCAGGCCCAGATACGCAGTATTTT. This sequence joins TRBV18 and TRBJ2-3; no clear D gene. The CDR3 runs to 13 residues. Deletions cut 3 bases from V and 4 bases from J, with 8 bases between. Germline CDR1 reads KGHSH; CDR2 reads LQKENI.

J is TRBJ2-1 and V is TRBV2; 14 bases line up with TRBD2. In germline, CDR1 is SNHLY, CDR2 FYNNEI. With V trimmed by 8 bases and J by 7 bases, 4 bases remained unmatched. This CDR3 region has 14 residues. Here the CDR3 reads CASPTSGGVNEQFF. CDR3 DNA: TGTGCCAGCCCGACTAGCGGGGGGGTTAATGAGCAGTTCTTC.

CDR3 in amino acids: CSARPRGGVQGWQTQYF. The CDR3 DNA is TGCAGTGCTAGACCGCGCGGGGGGGTGCAGGGATGGCAGACCCAGTACTTC. The V call is TRBV20-1, the J call TRBJ2-5; the match to TRBD2 covers 9 bases. Trimming at V came to 2 bases and at J to 6 bases, leaving 16 bases not matched to a gene. Per germline, CDR1 DFQATT and CDR2 SNEGSKA (reference sequence). The CDR3 contains 17 residues.

The chain couples TRBV5-6 to TRBJ1-1; D remains ambiguous. V was trimmed by 0 bases and J by 6 bases, leaving 6 bases between them. From germline, CDR1 is SGHDT and CDR2 YYEEEE. The CDR3 is 12 residues long. This CDR3 reads CASSLGAAEAFF. The CDR3 DNA sequence: TGTGCCAGCAGCTTGGGCGCCGCTGAAGCTTTCTTT.

The rearrangement uses TRBV5-6 and TRBJ1-6, with D unclear. The CDR3 spans 13 residues. Trimming took off 4 bases at V and 14 bases at J, with 16 bases between the two ends. CDR1 and CDR2 (germline): SGHDT, YYEEEE. CDR3 amino acids: CASSPGPAGALHF. For the CDR3, the DNA is TGTGCCAGCAGCCCGGGCCCAGCCGGAGCCCTCCACTTT.

The chain couples TRBV28 to TRBJ2-3; D unresolved. This CDR3 has 11 residues. Trimming removed 8 bases from V and 7 bases from J, with 10 bases in between. Germline-derived CDR1 and CDR2 are MDHEN and SYDVKM. DNA of the CDR3: TGTGCCAGCGTTGGAGACTATACGCAGTATTTT. Amino acids: CASVGDYTQYF.

CDR3 sequence: CASSQLQGSGSPLHF. CDR3 DNA sequence: TGTGCCAGCAGCCAATTACAGGGTTCAGGTTCACCCCTCCACTTT. The J gene is TRBJ1-6, the V gene TRBV3-1; maybe TRBD1 (6 bases). Trimming took off 2 bases at V and 9 bases at J, with 14 bases between the two ends. This CDR3 spans 15 amino acids. CDR1 LGHDT and CDR2 YNNKEL come from the germline V gene (reference sequence).

The chain employs TRBV5-1 and TRBJ2-1; D perhaps matches TRBD1 (6 bases). Germline lookup yields CDR1 SGHRS and CDR2 YFSETQ. V was shortened by 3 bases and J by 1 base, with 11 bases between the two germline ends. The CDR3 loop spans 15 amino acids. The CDR3 coding sequence is TGCGCCAGCAGCTGGACAGATGCTTCCTACAATGAGCAGTTCTTC. This gives the protein CASSWTDASYNEQFF.